Listed here are 10 T cell receptor beta chains from one sample, sequenced in a study of CD8+ T cells in alopecia areata. As to treatment: oral pan-JAK inhibitor, 5-10 mg twice daily. Reverse transcribed after extraction, RNA yielded cDNA as the sequencing template. Method: immunoSEQ multiplex PCR; TCRdb's copy keeps in-frame clones and lacks some. Of some 220,000 clones listed, around three fifths were seen once; the top ten hold around 1.6%. The sample was CD4+ T cells sorted from blood, taken at week 4, from a patient treated with tofacitinib. Source of these receptors: a human donor with alopecia areata.

The chain has TRBV19 and TRBJ2-5; TRBD2 is a possible D gene (5 bases). The V end lost 0 bases, the J end lost 5 bases, and 10 bases lay between the germline ends. CDR1 is LNHDA and CDR2 is SQIVND in the germline V gene (reference sequence). The CDR3 is made up of 14 amino acids. The CDR3 spells CASSIEGRGETQYF. CDR3 DNA: TGTGCCAGTAGTATAGAAGGAAGAGGGGAGACCCAGTACTTC.

V usage is TRBV2 and J usage is TRBJ2-7; D possibly corresponds to TRBD1 (6 bases). Germline CDR1 reads SNHLY; CDR2 reads FYNNEI. With 2 bases removed from V and 3 bases from J, the gap between germline ends came to 11 bases. The CDR3 contains 14 residues. CDR3 bases: TGTGCCAGCAGTGAACAAGGACAGAACTACGAGCAGTACTTC. Its protein product is CASSEQGQNYEQYF.

A remark on this clone: This sample also contains other DNA sequences that code for the same CDR3. The chain uses TRBV5-1 and TRBJ2-2; a possible D gene is TRBD1 (6 bases). The ends were cut back, 0 bases at V and 0 bases at J, with 6 bases in the middle. CDR3 size: 15 residues. Germline V gives CDR1 SGHRS, CDR2 YFSETQ. The chain's CDR3 is CASSLDRANTGELFF. DNA for the CDR3: TGCGCCAGCAGCTTGGACAGGGCGAACACCGGGGAGCTGTTTTTT.

V usage is TRBV5-1 and J usage is TRBJ1-2; D is unresolved. The V and J ends lost 4 bases and 6 bases respectively, with 19 bases between them. There are 15 residues in the CDR3. Germline lookup yields CDR1 SGHRS and CDR2 YFSETQ. The CDR3 is CASSRGSFSGDGYTF. Written as DNA, the CDR3 is TGCGCCAGCAGCCGTGGGAGTTTCTCTGGGGATGGCTACACCTTC.

The chain combines TRBV5-1 with TRBJ2-5; D call uncertain. The V and J ends lost 0 bases and 2 bases respectively, with 14 bases between them. This CDR3 region has 16 residues. Per germline, CDR1 SGHRS and CDR2 YFSETQ. CDR3 region: CASSLAAAKSQETQYF. CDR3 bases: TGCGCCAGCAGCTTGGCAGCAGCTAAATCACAAGAGACCCAGTACTTC.

The chain is built from TRBV7-2 and TRBJ1-1; no definite D call. V was clipped by 3 bases and J by 2 bases, with 10 bases between them. The length of the CDR3 is 14 residues. Germline lookup yields CDR1 SGHTA and CDR2 FQGNSA. CDR3 region: CASSFRRVNTEAFF. In DNA form, the CDR3 reads TGTGCCAGCAGCTTTCGACGGGTCAACACTGAAGCTTTCTTT.

For this clone: Distinct nucleotide sequences in the sample also encode this CDR3. The chain recombines TRBV7-2 with TRBJ2-5, with no clear D. Trimming cost V 4 bases and J 4 bases, with 4 bases left between them. Per the germline V gene, CDR1 is SGHTA and CDR2 is FQGNSA. This CDR3 region has 11 residues. The CDR3 reads CASSSRETQYF. CDR3 DNA sequence: TGTGCCAGCAGCTCCAGAGAGACCCAGTACTTC.

The chain is built from TRBV15 and TRBJ2-7; D assignment may be TRBD1 or TRBD2 (5 bases each). Germline loops: CDR1 LNHNV, CDR2 YYDKDF (reference sequence). This CDR3 comprises 14 residues. V dropped 0 bases and J dropped 3 bases, with 9 bases sitting between them. The CDR3 sequence is CATSRDPGLYEQYF. The CDR3, as DNA: TGTGCCACCAGCAGAGACCCGGGGCTCTACGAGCAGTACTTC. Based on the CDR3 plus reference TRBV15 and TRBJ2-7, the full variable domain is DAMVIQNPRYQVTQFGKPVTLSCSQTLNHNVMYWYQQKSSQAPKLLFHYYDKDFNNEADTPDNFQSRRPNTSFCFLDIRSPGLGDTAMYLCATSRDPGLYEQYFGPGTRLTVT.

The CDR3 nucleotides read TGTGCCAGCAGCGGTGGGGATCGGCGAGAACTACATCAGCCCCAGCATTTT. Translating gives CASSGGDRRELHQPQHF. The chain uses TRBV7-9 and TRBJ1-5; D unresolved. With 5 bases removed from V and 5 bases from J, the gap between germline ends came to 22 bases. This CDR3 has 17 residues. CDR1 and CDR2 (germline): SEHNR, FQNEAQ (reference sequence).

This chain uses TRBV5-1 with TRBJ1-6, with D possibly being TRBD1 (5 bases). The CDR3 runs to 13 residues. V lost 4 bases to trimming and J lost 8 bases, with 10 bases between them. The germline CDR1 and CDR2 sequences are SGHRS and YFSETQ. The CDR3 region has the DNA TGCGCCAGCAGCGGGACTAGGGATTCACCCCTCCACTTT. It yields the protein CASSGTRDSPLHF.